A single sample gave rise to the 32 T cell receptor beta chains below, sequenced in a study of regulatory T cells in long-lasting Graves disease. Libraries of TCR beta came from iRepertoire HTBI primers plus Arm-PCR of CDR3 regions. TCRdb independently ran MiXCR on the multiplex PCR reads; one entry per CDR3 protein. This sample has roughly 500,000 distinct CDR3 sequences; roughly 12% occur once, and the top ten carry roughly a tenth. The time point here: newly diagnosed GD, antithyroid drugs for less than 3 months. There was RNA extracted from PBMCs, and the TCR library was made from it. In addition, the sample was reused for a study of T cells in Graves' hyperthyroidism and ophthalmopathy.

Here the sequenced sample was peripheral blood mononuclear cells (PBMCs), taken at new diagnosis, from a patient treated with antithyroid drugs. The receptors here all came from a man under 40 with Graves disease.

This chain joins TRBV5-1 and TRBJ1-3, with 8 bases lining up with TRBD1. CDR1 and CDR2 from the germline V gene are SGHRS and YFSETQ. The CDR3 is 15 residues long. The J segment lost 5 bases and the V segment lost 1 base, leaving 5 bases of the junction unmatched. Written as DNA, the CDR3 is TGCGCCAGCAGCTTGACTGGACAGGGAAGAAACACCATATATTTT. It encodes CASSLTGQGRNTIYF.

The sample holds many counts of this clonotype. The V call is TRBV20-1, the J call TRBJ2-1, with D possibly TRBD1 on 5 matching bases. V was cut by 3 bases and J by 7 bases, with 16 bases left in between. CDR1 is DFQATT and CDR2 is SNEGSKA in the germline V gene (reference sequence). The CDR3 spans 14 residues. The CDR3 nucleotides read TGCAGTGCTAGCTGGCCAGGGAAGTTTAATGAGCAGTTCTTC. As protein: CSASWPGKFNEQFF.

This clonotype was detected ten times or more. The V call is TRBV24-1, the J call TRBJ1-2; D perhaps matches TRBD1 (6 bases). Germline assignment: CDR1 KGHDR and CDR2 SFDVKD. This CDR3 is built from 14 residues. V was clipped by 9 bases and J by 5 bases, with 18 bases between them. The CDR3 reads CATQGTSDGYGYTF. For the CDR3, the DNA is TGTGCCACCCAGGGGACTTCCGATGGATATGGCTACACCTTC.

This clonotype was seen a few times. The CDR3, as DNA: TGTGCCAGCAGCTTAGTCGGGACAGGCATTCCCGAGCAGTACTTC. Its translation is CASSLVGTGIPEQYF. The chain links TRBV13 to TRBJ2-7, with 8 bases aligning to TRBD1. V dropped 1 base and J dropped 6; count of bases not matched to a gene: 8. The V gene's germline CDR1 is PRHDT and CDR2 FYEKMQ (reference sequence). CDR3 size: 15 residues.

This clonotype was seen many times. V usage is TRBV19 and J usage is TRBJ2-7; D is undetermined. The V end lost 8 bases, the J end lost 0 bases, and 14 bases lay between the germline ends. The CDR3 has 14 residues. Germline V lookup: CDR1 LNHDA, CDR2 SQIVND (reference sequence). For the CDR3, the DNA is TGTGCCAGTTCCCAGGACGCAGACTCCTACGAGCAGTACTTC. It translates to CASSQDADSYEQYF.

There are a few counts of this clonotype. The J gene is TRBJ1-4, the V gene TRBV7-6; tentatively, D is TRBD1 (5 bases). Trimming took off 2 bases at V and 5 bases at J, with 15 bases between the two ends. The CDR3 spans 16 residues. The germline CDR1 and CDR2 sequences are SGHVS and FNYEAQ. The CDR3 nucleotides read TGTGCCAGCAGCTTAAGGGGCAGGGTCGCAAATGAAAAACTGTTTTTT. Amino acids: CASSLRGRVANEKLFF.

The rearrangement joins TRBV19 to TRBJ1-3; D perhaps matches TRBD1 (5 bases). V was clipped by 5 bases and J by 0 bases, with 11 bases between them. Looked up from germline, CDR1 is LNHDA and CDR2 is SQIVND (reference sequence). The CDR3 has 15 amino acids. CDR3 residues: CASSLGRNSGNTIYF. The CDR3 nucleotides are TGTGCCAGTAGTTTGGGACGGAACTCTGGAAACACCATATATTTT.

In this sample, this clonotype turned up many times. The V and J genes are TRBV7-2 and TRBJ1-1; unclear D gene. CDR1 and CDR2 from the germline V gene are SGHTA and FQGNSA. The ends were cut back, 1 base at V and 0 bases at J, with 6 bases in the middle. The CDR3 consists of 14 residues. Here the CDR3 reads CASSLGSMNTEAFF. Here the CDR3 DNA reads TGTGCCAGCAGCTTAGGTAGCATGAACACTGAAGCTTTCTTT.

V usage is TRBV29-1 and J usage is TRBJ2-1, with TRBD2 matching over 8 bases. Germline CDR1 is SQVTM and CDR2 is ANQGSEA. The CDR3 is made up of 18 amino acids. V dropped 8 bases and J dropped 1; count of bases not matched to a gene: 19. In DNA form, the CDR3 reads TGCAGCATTCCTCCACCTCCGGGTGCGGGAGGATCCTACAATGAGCAGTTCTTC. Translating gives CSIPPPPGAGGSYNEQFF.

This clonotype appeared a single time. The chain has TRBV18 and TRBJ2-3; D is uncertain. V lost 5 bases and J lost 2, with 11 bases in between. CDR1 KGHSH and CDR2 LQKENI come from the germline V gene. The CDR3 has 14 amino acids. CDR3 region: CASSKYGDTDTQYF. Here the CDR3 DNA reads TGTGCCAGCTCAAAGTATGGGGACACAGATACGCAGTATTTT.

In this sample, this clonotype turned up many times. The chain carries TRBV27 and TRBJ1-5; perhaps TRBD1 as D (5 bases). The ends were cut back, 3 bases at V and 3 bases at J, with 12 bases in the middle. Germline V gives CDR1 MNHEY, CDR2 SMNVEV (reference sequence). The CDR3 sequence is 15 residues long. The CDR3 protein is CASSFRSGFNQPQHF. The CDR3 DNA reads as TGTGCCAGCAGTTTTAGGTCAGGGTTCAATCAGCCCCAGCATTTT.

This clonotype was counted many times. This sequence joins TRBV7-9 and TRBJ2-2; 7 bases line up with TRBD2. The CDR3 totals 13 residues. Germline CDR1 reads SEHNR; CDR2 reads FQNEAQ (reference sequence). V shed 6 bases and J 4 bases; nucleotides not matched to a gene: 2. The CDR3 reads CASRKRGTGELFF. In DNA form, the CDR3 reads TGTGCCAGCAGGAAGCGGGGCACCGGGGAGCTGTTTTTT.

A note on this clonotype: Only one base separates this from a far larger clonotype, so it likely reflects a read error. No conserved phenylalanine or tryptophan is present at the end of the CDR3, so a read error is the likely explanation. The chain is built from TRBV14 and TRBJ2-7, with D unclear. The V and J ends lost 3 bases and 5 bases respectively, with 5 bases between them. The CDR3 has 11 residues. The germline gives CDR1 SGHDN, CDR2 FVKESK. CDR3 in DNA: TGTGCCAGCAGCCAGGTTGACGAGCAGTACTCC. Amino acids: CASSQVDEQYS.

This clonotype was observed many times. The chain joins TRBV7-3 to TRBJ2-1, with 10 bases aligning to TRBD2. CDR3 size: 13 residues. Trimming took 6 bases from V and 13 from J; bases not matched to a gene: 9. Germline loops: CDR1 SGHTA, CDR2 FQGTGA. CDR3 sequence: CASRLGTSETQFF. In nucleotides, the CDR3 is TGTGCCAGCAGGCTAGGGACTAGCGAAACCCAGTTCTTC.

This clonotype has ten or more counts. This chain uses TRBV12-3 or TRBV12-4 with TRBJ1-2; 8 nucleotides line up with TRBD1. This CDR3 region has 16 residues. After removal of 5 bases from V and 0 bases from J, the junction contained 8 bases not matched to a gene. CDR3 protein: CASSRQGALANYGYTF. In DNA form, the CDR3 reads TGTGCCAGCAGTCGTCAGGGGGCTCTGGCTAACTATGGCTACACCTTC.

Comment on this clonotype: A clone one base away is much larger, so this may be a read error. The chain combines TRBV12-3 or TRBV12-4 with TRBJ1-1; the match to TRBD1 covers 8 bases. V was pared by 6 bases and J by 6 bases, with 6 bases of the junction left unmatched. The CDR3 has 13 residues. CDR3 DNA: TGTGCCAGCAGGATGACAGGGGAGGCTGAAGCTTTCTTT. Amino acid sequence: CASRMTGEAEAFF.

This clonotype turned up a few times. J is TRBJ2-5 and V is TRBV29-1, with D perhaps matching TRBD1 (6 bases). The CDR3 totals 11 residues. The V and J ends lost 8 bases and 2 bases respectively, with 9 bases between them. Per the germline V gene, CDR1 is SQVTM and CDR2 is ANQGSEA. CDR3 region: CSLGQQETQYF. The CDR3 DNA follows: TGCAGCCTAGGACAGCAAGAGACCCAGTACTTC.

This clonotype was counted once. The chain links TRBV5-1 to TRBJ2-3; TRBD1 might be the D (5 bases). Germline values: CDR1 SGHRS, CDR2 YFSETQ. This CDR3 spans 15 amino acids. Between the trimmed V and J ends, which lost 0 bases and 6 bases, there was a span of 14 bases. CDR3 DNA: TGCGCCAGCAGCTTGGAACAGGCCCTCGCGGATACGCAGTATTTT. It yields the protein CASSLEQALADTQYF.

As concerns this clonotype: A much more abundant neighbour one base away suggests this may be a read error. This chain uses TRBV27 with TRBJ2-5; D unclear. Germline assignment: CDR1 MNHEY and CDR2 SMNVEV (reference sequence). The CDR3 runs 14 residues. CDR3 loop: CASSLRTKEEAQYF. The CDR3, as DNA: TGTGCCAGCAGTCTTCGGACCAAGGAAGAGGCCCAGTACTTC.

This clonotype was observed once. This sequence joins TRBV19 and TRBJ2-2; 7 nucleotides align to TRBD2. Germline V gene sequence: CDR1 LNHDA, CDR2 SQIVND (reference sequence). The CDR3 spans 16 residues. V was clipped by 3 bases and J by 2 bases; unmatched bases: 6. Written as DNA, the CDR3 is TGTGCCAGTAGTATGTCAGCGGGAATAAACACCGGGGAGCTGTTTTTT. It yields the protein CASSMSAGINTGELFF.

The sample holds a few counts of this clonotype. The chain's CDR3 is CSAPLGGVKFQPQHF. The DNA for the CDR3 is TGCAGTGCCCCACTCGGAGGGGTGAAATTTCAGCCCCAGCATTTT. J is TRBJ1-5 and V is TRBV20-1; TRBD1 might be the D (5 bases). Trimming cost V 6 bases and J 6 bases, with 21 bases left between them. The CDR3 length is 15 residues. Germline CDR1 and CDR2: DFQATT and SNEGSKA (reference sequence).

This clonotype showed up many times. V usage is TRBV27 and J usage is TRBJ2-1; D possibly corresponds to TRBD1 (6 bases). This CDR3 is 12 amino acids long. Germline CDR1 is MNHEY and CDR2 is SMNVEV (reference sequence). The V end lost 6 bases, the J end lost 7 bases, and 10 bases lay between the germline ends. The CDR3 protein is CASSRGTNEQFF. The CDR3 DNA sequence: TGTGCCAGCAGCCGAGGGACAAATGAGCAGTTCTTC.

Many counts were recorded for this clonotype. The V gene is TRBV9, the J gene TRBJ2-7; D is tentatively TRBD1 or TRBD2 (6 bases each). Germline lookup yields CDR1 SGDLS and CDR2 YYNGEE. The CDR3 totals 15 residues. The ends were cut back, 4 bases at V and 2 bases at J, with 16 bases in the middle. The CDR3 sequence is CASSPRGGGPYEQYF. The CDR3 DNA reads TGTGCCAGCAGCCCCAGGGGTGGGGGGCCCTACGAGCAGTACTTC.

Many counts were recorded for this clonotype. CDR3 amino acids: CASSLVAGGSHEQYF. Here the CDR3 DNA reads TGTGCCAGCAGCTTAGTGGCAGGGGGGAGCCACGAGCAGTACTTC. The chain uses TRBV11-2 and TRBJ2-7; tentative D call: TRBD1 (7 bases). Germline V lookup: CDR1 SGHAT, CDR2 FQNNGV. The CDR3 has 15 residues. The V and J ends lost 1 base and 5 bases respectively, with 15 bases between them.

The sample holds many counts of this clonotype. J is TRBJ2-7 and V is TRBV12-3 or TRBV12-4; weak D call: TRBD2 (7 bases). The CDR3 totals 14 residues. The ends were cut back, 7 bases at V and 4 bases at J, with 17 bases in the middle. In DNA form, the CDR3 reads TGTGCCAGCAAACCGAGGGAGGGGGGATACGAGCAGTACTTC. This gives the protein CASKPREGGYEQYF.

There are many counts of this clonotype. The V call is TRBV20-1, the J call TRBJ2-2, with a possible D match to TRBD2 (5 bases). CDR3 length: 13 amino acids. Trimming stripped 3 bases from V and 5 bases from J, with 10 bases between. CDR1 is DFQATT and CDR2 is SNEGSKA in the germline V gene (reference sequence). DNA of the CDR3: TGCAGTGCTAGTGGGGAGATGACCGGGGAGCTGTTTTTT. Amino acids: CSASGEMTGELFF.

The table lists this clonotype with many counts. The chain has TRBV6-1 and TRBJ2-6, with unresolved D. The CDR3 totals 15 residues. Trimming stripped 8 bases from V and 0 bases from J, with 11 bases between. The germline V gene encodes CDR1 MNHNS and CDR2 SASEGT. This chain's CDR3 is CASLRGTSGANVLTF. CDR3 nucleotides: TGTGCCAGCTTGCGTGGAACCTCTGGGGCCAACGTCCTGACTTTC.

At least ten counts were recorded for this clonotype. This chain links TRBV12-3 or TRBV12-4 with TRBJ2-7, with 12 bases aligning to TRBD2. The CDR3 length is 13 residues. The junction had 3 bases not matched to a gene; V was cut back by 7 bases and J by 5 bases. CDR3: CASIRLAGDEQYF. The CDR3 coding sequence is TGTGCCAGCATCCGACTAGCGGGAGACGAGCAGTACTTC.

The rearrangement links TRBV27 to TRBJ2-4, with TRBD2 as a possible D gene (6 bases). V lost 0 bases and J 0 bases, leaving 15 bases between the germline ends. The CDR3 has 18 residues. Germline V lookup: CDR1 MNHEY, CDR2 SMNVEV (reference sequence). The CDR3 DNA reads as TGTGCCAGCAGTTTATCGAGCAGGGACTTATTAGCCAAAAACATTCAGTACTTC. Its translation is CASSLSSRDLLAKNIQYF.

This clonotype appeared many times. V gene TRBV5-8 combines with J gene TRBJ2-7; 9 positions match TRBD2. With 4 bases clipped from V and 2 bases from J, the junction kept 7 bases outside the gene matches. The CDR3 covers 15 residues. Germline V gene sequence: CDR1 SGHTS, CDR2 YDEGEE. CDR3 in DNA: TGTGCCAGCAGCACGACTAGCGGAACCACCTACGAGCAGTACTTC. It codes for CASSTTSGTTYEQYF.

At least ten counts were recorded for this clonotype. This sequence joins TRBV20-1 and TRBJ2-7; the D gene is possibly TRBD1 (6 bases). Germline assignment: CDR1 DFQATT and CDR2 SNEGSKA (reference sequence). This CDR3 is built from 14 residues. Trimming left V 5 bases short and J 1 base short, with 15 bases between. CDR3 loop: CSAVRGQASYEQYF. CDR3 nucleotides: TGCAGTGCTGTCAGGGGTCAGGCTTCCTACGAGCAGTACTTC.

The sample holds many counts of this clonotype. The rearrangement links TRBV20-1 to TRBJ2-3; D perhaps matches TRBD2 (6 bases). The CDR3 consists of 11 residues. Germline V gene data show CDR1 as DFQATT and CDR2 as SNEGSKA (reference sequence). Between the trimmed V and J ends, which lost 6 bases and 8 bases, there was a span of 12 bases. The CDR3 DNA reads TGCAGTGCCTCGCGGGAAAGTACGCAGTATTTT. The encoded protein is CSASRESTQYF.